This record covers a single T cell receptor (beta chain). This clone was counted between two and nine times. What this receptor recognizes is not known. One end of the junction fails to match germline, which may point to a read error. The germline V gene (reference sequence) sets CDR1 to LNHDA and CDR2 to SQIVND. The CDR3 numbers 15 residues from cysteine through phenylalanine. Only the CDR3 region is kept as DNA, spanning 45 bases read in frame from base 1. The data stem from a study of sequential checkpoint blockade in melanoma (dated by TCRdb to about 2019). Regarding the study in general: Patients were randomized 1:1 to first-line nivolumab followed by ipilimumab (arm A) or ipilimumab followed by nivolumab (arm B). Maintenance nivolumab came after both trial sequences.

According to the study, the label for this sample's treatment or condition signals: randomized to nivolumab then ipilimumab (arm A) or the reverse (arm B). Prior DNA-damaging chemotherapy had not been received by any trial patient. Thawed PBMCs were sorted on a FACS Aria II flow cytometer to isolate live CD3+CD8+ cells negative for CD19 and CD56. The samples were obtained from melanoma patients enrolled in CheckMate 064, an open-label, randomized phase II trial testing sequential checkpoint blockade. Peripheral blood mononuclear cells were collected by leukapheresis, purified using Ficoll-Paque, and frozen in human serum containing 10% DMSO. Immediately after sorting, the purity of sorted blood CD3+CD8+ cells was verified to be >98%, after which DNA was extracted. TCRbeta CDR3 regions were immunosequenced from genomic DNA with the immunoSEQ Assay. Genomic DNA was amplified by bias-controlled multiplex PCR before high-throughput sequencing. As for the authors' bioinformatics: To quantify the absolute abundance of each unique TCRbeta CDR3 region, the sequences were collapsed and filtered. Clonality, defined as 1 minus Pielou's evenness, was calculated using productive rearrangements only. A previously published method was used to identify clones whose frequencies were significantly greater in on-treatment samples than in baseline samples. TCRdb retrieved this table from immuneACCESS and kept in-frame rearrangements only. Not all clones are present; in checked studies, unresolved V genes account for under half, and no reason is known for the remainder. The V and J calls and the clone size are those of that table, but D and trimming were determined from the DNA. The sample table holds more than 9,500 clones, of which around 67% were seen once. About a sixth of the sample is held by the ten biggest clonotypes.

Here is what the overall study found, with its caveats: Larger, independent patient cohorts are needed to validate the response-prediction model that combines TCR metrics and mutation burden.

The sample in question was CD8+ T cells sorted from blood (inferred from file names), obtained from a patient given nivolumab and ipilimumab in sequence. The receptor was isolated from a human donor with melanoma. The receptor chain draws on TRBV19 and TRBJ1-1, with the identity of the D gene unclear. CDR3 region: CASSNVLEIDTEAFF. DNA sequence: TGCGCCAGTAGTAATGTCCTTGAGATTGACACTGAAGCTTTCTTT.